This TCR beta chain was documented in a study of T cell responses to AZD1222 COVID-19 vaccine. Overall study findings and caveats: When two AZD1222 doses had been given, Spike-specific TCR breadth and depth rose. No day 14 peak samples; only post-peak repertoires were characterized. Donors skewed white British and female; clonal diversity was possibly underestimated.

For this clone: Its specificity is unknown.

Profiling relied on immunoSEQ multiplex PCR, and the TCRdb table lists in-frame clones only, not all of them. The top ten hold approximately 5.9% of the sample, which has 150,000 to 200,000 clones, 90% seen once. Sequencing used peripheral blood, obtained 28 days after the second AZD1222 dose. The sequence was obtained from an adult who received the AZD1222 COVID-19 vaccine.

The CDR3 DNA reads as TGTGCCAGCAGTGAAATGAGGGGGGAGCAGTACTTC. It encodes CASSEMRGEQYF. The chain uses TRBV2 and TRBJ2-7, with a tentative D call TRBD1 (6 bases). This CDR3 contains 12 residues. Trimming stripped 2 bases from V and 7 bases from J, with 9 bases between. Per the germline V gene, CDR1 is SNHLY and CDR2 is FYNNEI.